This T cell receptor beta chain originates from a study of cytotoxic CD8 clonotypes in ibrutinib-treated CLL. Study-wide findings and caveats: Sustained-remission patients were sampled at one set of times and progressing patients at different ones.

Method: immunoSEQ multiplex PCR; TCRdb's copy keeps in-frame clones and lacks some. This table has 150,000 or so clones, 80% appearing once. This clone turned up a few times. Its antigen is undetermined. The CDR3 has 16 amino acids. Germline V gene lookup returns CDR1 MDHEN and CDR2 SYDVKM. V was pared by 3 bases and J by 5 bases, with 19 bases between. This chain connects TRBV28 to TRBJ1-2; a weak D match, TRBD1 (5 bases). The sequence was obtained from a human donor with chronic lymphocytic leukemia. The input for sequencing was PBMCs, taken after 36 months of ibrutinib treatment. CDR3 nucleotides: TGTGCCAGCAGTTTCATCTACAGGTCCCGGACTTATGGCTACACCTTC. It specifies CASSFIYRSRTYGYTF.